These T cell receptor beta chains were read from a single sample in a study of regulatory T cells in long-lasting Graves disease. MiXCR, applied by TCRdb to the multiplex PCR reads, yields one record per CDR3 protein. This table holds some 450,000 distinct CDR3 sequences, approximately 16% found once. The same sample was also used in a study of T cells in Graves' hyperthyroidism and ophthalmopathy.

This specimen was peripheral blood mononuclear cells (PBMCs), taken at new diagnosis, from a patient treated with antithyroid drugs. The source is a woman aged 25 to 39 with Graves disease. Both conserved end residues are part of each CDR3. Each record gives: D gene, V gene, J gene, CDR3 protein. D genes are given only for firm matches.

>-|TRBV5-1|TRBJ2-1
CASSGSASYNEQFF
>-|TRBV28|TRBJ2-7
CASSPTVTLYEQYF
>-|TRBV29-1|TRBJ2-1
CSVATGLLLRHWFF
>-|TRBV30|TRBJ2-7
CAWRVDRHPSCEQYF
>-|TRBV20-1|TRBJ2-7
CSASANSIGYEQYF
>TRBD2|TRBV13|TRBJ2-7
CASSLVSPLAGSSYEQYF
>TRBD2|TRBV11-2|TRBJ2-7
CASMPRTSVGEQYF
>TRBD2|TRBV7-6|TRBJ2-5
CASSATSGRLETQYF
>-|TRBV7-9|TRBJ2-6
CASSLGVGSDSGANVLTF
>-|TRBV9|TRBJ1-4
CASSARDRSTNEKLFF
>-|TRBV2|TRBJ2-7
CASSRGRYEQYF
>TRBD2|TRBV15|TRBJ2-7
CATSRDLQGTSGRINEQYF
>-|TRBV20-1|TRBJ2-3
CSAREPRGDTQYF
>TRBD2|TRBV20-1|TRBJ2-1
CSARSLAGTNNEQFF
>TRBD2|TRBV6-5|TRBJ2-2
CASSFRGRATGELFF
>TRBD2|TRBV7-9|TRBJ2-7
CASSGSQLAGVDEQYF
>-|TRBV19|TRBJ1-1
CASTPKGVGAEAFF
>-|TRBV11-1|TRBJ2-2
CATRPRAYTGELFF
>TRBD1|TRBV6-5|TRBJ1-5
CASSSSTTGDNQPQHF
>TRBD1|TRBV20-1|TRBJ2-5
CSARAGTGATSVQETQYF
>-|TRBV27|TRBJ2-5
CARVFRRGARGGYQETQYF
>TRBD2|TRBV10-1|TRBJ2-7
CASSEGGGIPDEQYF
>-|TRBV24-1|TRBJ2-1
CATSESRGQGPGGEQFF
>-|TRBV7-6|TRBJ2-7
CASSLLSGQNSYEQYF
>-|TRBV20-1|TRBJ2-1
CSAVLSAPLLGSYNEQFF
>-|TRBV5-5|TRBJ2-5
CASTLVETQYF
>TRBD1|TRBV7-2|TRBJ1-5
CASSLDRLNQPQHF
>TRBD2|TRBV3-1|TRBJ2-3
CASSQVASGRDTQYF
>-|TRBV28|TRBJ1-1
CASSPLQGMNTEAFF
>TRBD1|TRBV11-2|TRBJ1-6
CASSLGDRGSNSPLHF